The 25 T cell receptor beta chains below come from one sample, sequenced in a study of cytomegalovirus exposure and HLA in healthy donors. PCR was performed using 60 Vbeta and 13 Jbeta primers. Only in-frame clones appear in the TCRdb table, and some are missing; sequencing was by immunoSEQ multiplex PCR. The sample carries 150,000 to 180,000 clones, 70% to 90% recorded once. Sequenced: PBMCs. These receptors all come from a woman aged 18-29 years in good health and CMV-seronegative.

Only a few counts were recorded for this clone. The V and J genes are TRBV6-6 and TRBJ2-7, with 9 bases that match TRBD1. Germline-derived CDR1 and CDR2 are MNHNY and SVGAGI (reference sequence). The CDR3 consists of 13 residues. V shed 7 bases, J shed 3 bases, and the junction held 4 bases outside the gene matches. In DNA form, the CDR3 reads TGTGCCAGCACCCCGACAGGGGGCTACGAGCAGTACTTC. Translated: CASTPTGGYEQYF.

This clone has only one observation. The genes are TRBV28 and TRBJ2-2; D gene unclear. Trimming shortened V by 6 bases and J by 1 base, and 6 bases separated the two germline ends. CDR1 MDHEN and CDR2 SYDVKM come from the germline V gene. CDR3 size: 13 residues. The CDR3 nucleotides read TGTGCCAGCAGACCAGGGAACACCGGGGAGCTGTTTTTT. It encodes CASRPGNTGELFF.

This clone was seen a few times. The V gene is TRBV7-3, the J gene TRBJ2-1, with 9 bases aligning to TRBD2. V was pared by 2 bases and J by 7 bases, with 6 bases of the junction left unmatched. The CDR3 has 15 amino acids. Germline values: CDR1 SGHTA, CDR2 FQGTGA. The CDR3 sequence is CASSLDSGSRNEQFF. The CDR3 DNA reads as TGTGCCAGCAGCTTAGATAGCGGGAGTAGGAATGAGCAGTTCTTC.

The rearrangement uses TRBV7-2 and TRBJ1-3; 7 bases fit TRBD1. This CDR3 region has 15 residues. V lost 3 bases, J lost 4 bases, and 6 bases stayed unmatched. Germline V gene data show CDR1 as SGHTA and CDR2 as FQGNSA. The CDR3 reads CASSFEGARGNTIYF. The CDR3 nucleotides are TGTGCCAGCAGCTTCGAGGGGGCTCGAGGAAACACCATATATTTT.

The V call is TRBV7-9, the J call TRBJ2-5; TRBD2 matches 9 bases. This CDR3 is 17 amino acids long. Trimming removed 5 bases from V and 5 bases from J; junction bases left unmatched: 15. CDR1 SEHNR and CDR2 FQNEAQ come from the germline V gene (reference sequence). CDR3 bases: TGTGCCAGCAGCCCCCCTATGGGGCGGGAGGGCCAGGAGACCCAGTACTTC. Protein: CASSPPMGREGQETQYF.

The chain has TRBV15 and TRBJ2-7; a possible D gene is TRBD2 (7 bases). Germline-derived CDR1 and CDR2 are LNHNV and YYDKDF (reference sequence). Trimming left V 0 bases short and J 10 bases short, with 16 bases between. The CDR3 is 14 residues long. In DNA form, the CDR3 reads TGTGCCACCAGCAGAGATGGGGGGAGGGGGGACCAGTACTTC. It encodes CATSRDGGRGDQYF.

The CDR3 loop is CASSFAYSYEQYF. CDR3 nucleotides: TGTGCCAGCAGTTTTGCCTACTCCTACGAGCAGTACTTC. The V gene is TRBV27, the J gene TRBJ2-5; the D is unclear. Near its end, the DNA agrees better with TRBJ2-7, so the J call may be wrong. Germline lookup yields CDR1 MNHEY and CDR2 SMNVEV (reference sequence). This CDR3 has 13 amino acids.

This chain connects TRBV7-2 to TRBJ2-5, with TRBD2 identical over 10 bases. The V segment lost 4 bases and the J segment 5 bases; nucleotides outside the gene matches: 10. CDR1 is SGHTA, CDR2 FQGNSA, per germline. The CDR3 runs to 16 residues. The CDR3 region is CASSSLAGGSGETQYF. In nucleotides, the CDR3 is TGTGCCAGCAGCTCCTTAGCGGGGGGTTCCGGGGAGACCCAGTACTTC.

The chain recombines TRBV6-4 with TRBJ2-1, with D possibly matching TRBD2 (5 bases). Looked up from germline, CDR1 is MRHNA and CDR2 is SNTAGT. V lost 6 bases and J lost 9, with 12 bases in between. The CDR3 length is 12 residues. CDR3 coding DNA: TGTGCCAGCAGCTCGCCCCGGGGTGAGCAGTTCTTC. Encoded protein: CASSSPRGEQFF.

Here the CDR3 DNA reads TGTGCCAGCCACCGTAGCGGAGGATTTTACGAGCAGTACTTC. Protein: CASHRSGGFYEQYF. The chain combines TRBV6-1 with TRBJ2-7; maybe TRBD2 (6 bases). The length of the CDR3 is 14 residues. V lost 8 bases and J 4 bases, leaving 18 bases between the germline ends. Germline V gene sequence: CDR1 MNHNS, CDR2 SASEGT.

Regarding this clone: Other nucleotide sequences in the sample specify the same CDR3. V is TRBV2 and J is TRBJ2-3, with 8 bases identical to TRBD1. Germline assignment: CDR1 SNHLY and CDR2 FYNNEI. The V and J ends lost 6 bases and 4 bases, in that order; junction bases with no gene match: 6. This CDR3 has 14 residues. The CDR3 DNA reads as TGTGCCAGCAGGAAGGACAGGGTAGCAGATACGCAGTATTTT. It is translated as CASRKDRVADTQYF.

The chain is built from TRBV5-1 and TRBJ2-2; D may be TRBD2 (5 bases). The V gene's germline CDR1 is SGHRS and CDR2 YFSETQ. The CDR3 consists of 15 residues. The V end lost 0 bases, the J end lost 7 bases, and 13 bases lay between the germline ends. The CDR3 nucleotides read TGCGCCAGCAGCTTGGAGGGAGCCCCGGGCGGGGAGCTGTTTTTT. Translated, it gives CASSLEGAPGGELFF.

The chain joins TRBV5-1 to TRBJ2-1, with 9 bases lining up with TRBD2. Germline trimming cut 4 bases from V and 4 bases from J; bases unmatched to any gene: 6. The germline gives CDR1 SGHRS, CDR2 YFSETQ. CDR3 length: 15 amino acids. DNA of the CDR3: TGCGCCAGCAGCCTGGTAGCGGGGGAGTACAATGAGCAGTTCTTC. Protein sequence: CASSLVAGEYNEQFF.

The chain is built from TRBV5-1 and TRBJ2-5, with D possibly matching TRBD2 (5 bases). The end of the DNA aligns better with TRBJ2-7, so the J call may be wrong. The CDR3 is made up of 14 amino acids. Germline CDR1 is SGHRS and CDR2 is YFSETQ. CDR3 loop: CASADPAASYEQYF. The DNA of the CDR3 is TGCGCCAGCGCCGACCCAGCGGCGTCCTACGAGCAGTACTTC.

This chain connects TRBV5-1 to TRBJ2-7; 7 nucleotides line up with TRBD1. Germline values: CDR1 SGHRS, CDR2 YFSETQ. CDR3 length equals 14 residues. The junction had 7 bases not matched to a gene; V was cut back by 4 bases and J by 3 bases. CDR3 DNA: TGCGCCAGCAGCCCCTACGGACAGGACTACGAGCAGTACTTC. Amino acid sequence: CASSPYGQDYEQYF.

The chain is built from TRBV28 and TRBJ1-2; possible D gene TRBD1, 5 bases. The CDR3 runs 15 residues. The V and J ends lost 2 bases and 0 bases respectively, with 10 bases between them. Germline lookup yields CDR1 MDHEN and CDR2 SYDVKM. The CDR3 is CASSLMSGTNYGYTF. The CDR3 DNA follows: TGTGCCAGCAGTTTAATGTCAGGGACTAACTATGGCTACACCTTC.

V usage is TRBV4-3 and J usage is TRBJ2-1; 8 nucleotides agree with TRBD2. Germline assignment: CDR1 LGHNA and CDR2 YSLEER. The CDR3 contains 17 residues. Trimming at V came to 1 base and at J to 7 bases, leaving 12 bases not matched to a gene. CDR3 nucleotides: TGCGCCAGCAGCCAAGTAGGAGCGGGAGCCACGAGGAATGAGCAGTTCTTC. Its protein product is CASSQVGAGATRNEQFF.

The gene calls are TRBV2 and TRBJ1-1; 7 bases align to TRBD1. CDR1 and CDR2 from the germline V gene are SNHLY and FYNNEI. CDR3 length: 13 amino acids. The CDR3: CATSSGGMDSAFF. CDR3 sequence (DNA): TGTGCTACCTCTTCAGGGGGTATGGATTCGGCTTTCTTT.

This chain uses TRBV9 with TRBJ2-3; 14 nucleotides match TRBD2. CDR3 length: 17 amino acids. After removal of 3 bases from V and 2 bases from J, the junction contained 5 bases not matched to a gene. In germline, CDR1 is SGDLS, CDR2 YYNGEE. CDR3 region: CASSGGLAGAVTDTQYF. CDR3 DNA sequence: TGTGCCAGCAGCGGGGGACTAGCGGGGGCTGTCACAGATACGCAGTATTTT.

This chain joins TRBV28 and TRBJ1-5, with a tentative D call TRBD1 (5 bases). The CDR3 is 16 residues long. CDR1 and CDR2 from the germline V gene are MDHEN and SYDVKM. Trimming took 4 bases from V and 0 from J, leaving 13 bases between them. The chain's CDR3 is CASSSRAYYSNQPQHF. CDR3 in DNA: TGTGCCAGCAGTTCCAGGGCGTATTATAGCAATCAGCCCCAGCATTTT. The full variable domain, completed using reference TRBV28 and TRBJ1-5, is DVKVTQSSRYLVKRTGEKVFLECVQDMDHENMFWYRQDPGLGLRLIYFSYDVKMKEKGDIPEGYSVSREKKERFSLILESASTNQTSMYLCASSSRAYYSNQPQHFGDGTRLSIL.

This clone has only one observation. The chain couples TRBV18 to TRBJ1-4; D remains unclear. V gave up 1 base and J gave up 0 bases, with 18 bases separating them. Germline CDR1 is KGHSH and CDR2 is LQKENI. The CDR3 totals 19 residues. The CDR3 loop is CASSPRPGGDFATNEKLFF. The CDR3 nucleotides read TGTGCCAGCTCACCACGCCCAGGAGGAGACTTTGCAACTAATGAAAAACTGTTTTTT.

The CDR3 coding sequence is TGTGCCAGCAGCCCCCCCAAAGGGGTGGGTGAAAAACTGTTTTTT. It codes for CASSPPKGVGEKLFF. This chain uses TRBV7-6 with TRBJ1-4; TRBD1 is a possible D gene (5 bases). There are 15 residues in the CDR3. CDR1 is SGHVS and CDR2 is FNYEAQ in the germline V gene. V lost 5 bases and J 7 bases, leaving 17 bases between the germline ends.

Turning to this clone: The sample carries other DNA sequences with the same CDR3. The V call is TRBV4-1, the J call TRBJ1-6, with D perhaps TRBD1 (5 bases). The V and J ends lost 6 bases and 5 bases respectively, with 20 bases between them. CDR1 and CDR2 from the germline V gene are MGHRA and YSYEKL. CDR3 length: 17 amino acids. The CDR3 sequence: CASSLGGDISHNSPLHF. The CDR3 bases are TGCGCCAGCAGTCTGGGGGGGGATATTTCTCATAATTCACCCCTCCACTTT.

This clone was seen only once. The gene calls are TRBV19 and TRBJ2-5; TRBD2 is a possible D gene (6 bases). The CDR3 extends over 16 amino acids. Per germline, CDR1 LNHDA and CDR2 SQIVND (reference sequence). V shed 3 bases and J shed 5 bases, with 19 bases lying between them. The CDR3 region has the DNA TGTGCCAGTAGTATTGAATCCAGGGAGGTGGTGGAGACCCAGTACTTC. Translation: CASSIESREVVETQYF.

The chain recombines TRBV6-4 with TRBJ1-6; D uncertain. The CDR3 is 15 residues long. Germline CDR1 MRHNA, CDR2 SNTAGT. With 4 bases removed from V and 9 bases from J, the gap between germline ends came to 16 bases. CDR3 sequence reads: CASSAEEGRSSPLHF. Written as DNA, the CDR3 is TGTGCCAGCAGTGCCGAGGAAGGTCGAAGTTCACCCCTCCACTTT.